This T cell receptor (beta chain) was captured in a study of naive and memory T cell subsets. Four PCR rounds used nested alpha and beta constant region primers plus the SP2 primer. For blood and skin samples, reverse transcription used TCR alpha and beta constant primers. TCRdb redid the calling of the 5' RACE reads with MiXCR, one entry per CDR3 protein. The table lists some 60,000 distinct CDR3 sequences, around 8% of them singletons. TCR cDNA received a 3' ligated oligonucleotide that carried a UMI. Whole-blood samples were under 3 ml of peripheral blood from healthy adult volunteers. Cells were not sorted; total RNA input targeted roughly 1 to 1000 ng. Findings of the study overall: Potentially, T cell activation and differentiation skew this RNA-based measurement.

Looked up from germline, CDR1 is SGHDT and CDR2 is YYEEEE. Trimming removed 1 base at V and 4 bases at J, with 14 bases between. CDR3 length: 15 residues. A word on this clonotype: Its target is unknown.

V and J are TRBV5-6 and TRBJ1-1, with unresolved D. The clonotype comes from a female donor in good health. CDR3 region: CASSLKRPLGTEAFF. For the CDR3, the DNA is TGTGCCAGCAGCTTGAAGAGACCCTTGGGCACTGAAGCTTTCTTT.